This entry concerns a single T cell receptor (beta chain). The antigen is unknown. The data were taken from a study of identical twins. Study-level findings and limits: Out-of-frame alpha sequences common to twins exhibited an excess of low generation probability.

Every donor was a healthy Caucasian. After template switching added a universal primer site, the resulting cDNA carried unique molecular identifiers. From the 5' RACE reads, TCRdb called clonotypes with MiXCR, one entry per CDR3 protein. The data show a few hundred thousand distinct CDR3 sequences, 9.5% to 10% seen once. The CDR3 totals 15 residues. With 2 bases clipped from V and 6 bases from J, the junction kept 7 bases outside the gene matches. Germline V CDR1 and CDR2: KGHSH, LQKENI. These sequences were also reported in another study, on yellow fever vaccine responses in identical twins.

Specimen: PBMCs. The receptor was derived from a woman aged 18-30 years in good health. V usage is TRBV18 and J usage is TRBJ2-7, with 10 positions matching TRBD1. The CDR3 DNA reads TGTGCCAGCTCACCAATTTCTGGGACAGGGGTCGAGCAGTACTTC. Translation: CASSPISGTGVEQYF. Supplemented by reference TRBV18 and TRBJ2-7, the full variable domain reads NAGVMQNPRHLVRRRGQEARLRCSPMKGHSHVYWYRQLPEEGLKFMVYLQKENIIDESGMPKERFSAEFPKEGPSILRIQQVVRGDSAAYFCASSPISGTGVEQYFGPGTRLTVT.